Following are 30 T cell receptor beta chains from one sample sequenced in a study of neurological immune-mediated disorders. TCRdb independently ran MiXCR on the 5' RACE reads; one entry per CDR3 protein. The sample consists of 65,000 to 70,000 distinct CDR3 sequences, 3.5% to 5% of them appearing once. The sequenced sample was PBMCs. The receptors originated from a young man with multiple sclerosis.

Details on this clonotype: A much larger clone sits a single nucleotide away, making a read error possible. CDR3: CASNDSDRGQAGELFF. CDR3 sequence (DNA): TGTGCCAGCAACGATTCGGACAGGGGGCAGGCCGGGGAGCTGTTTTTT. The chain joins TRBV5-6 to TRBJ2-2; 11 nucleotides align to TRBD1. This CDR3 is 16 amino acids long. V lost 6 bases and J lost 6; bases outside the gene matches: 10. Per germline, CDR1 SGHDT and CDR2 YYEEEE.

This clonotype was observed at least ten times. In DNA, the CDR3 is TGTGCCAGCAGCTTAGGCCGACAGAGAAGCACAGATACGCAGTATTTT. It specifies CASSLGRQRSTDTQYF. The gene calls are TRBV7-3 and TRBJ2-3, with a possible D match to TRBD1 (5 bases). The germline gives CDR1 SGHTA, CDR2 FQGTGA. The CDR3 runs 16 residues. The V end lost 2 bases, the J end lost 0 bases, and 12 bases lay between the germline ends. Together with reference TRBV7-3 and TRBJ2-3, the CDR3 gives the full variable domain: GAGVSQTPSNKVTEKGKYVELRCDPISGHTALYWYRQSLGQGPEFLIYFQGTGAADDSGLPNDRFFAVRPEGSVSTLKIQRTERGDSAVYLCASSLGRQRSTDTQYFGPGTRLTVL.

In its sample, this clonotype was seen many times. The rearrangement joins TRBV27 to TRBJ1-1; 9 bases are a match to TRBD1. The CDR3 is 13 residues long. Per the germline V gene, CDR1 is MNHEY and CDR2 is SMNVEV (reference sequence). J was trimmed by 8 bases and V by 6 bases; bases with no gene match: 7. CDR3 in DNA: TGTGCCAGCAGGAGAACAGGGGGCGCAGAAGCTTTCTTT. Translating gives CASRRTGGAEAFF.

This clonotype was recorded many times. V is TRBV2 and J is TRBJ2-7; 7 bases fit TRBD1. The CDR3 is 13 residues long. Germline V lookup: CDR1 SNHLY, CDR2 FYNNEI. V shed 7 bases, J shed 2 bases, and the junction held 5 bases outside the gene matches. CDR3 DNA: TGTGCCAGCAACGGACAGGATACCTACGAGCAGTACTTC. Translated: CASNGQDTYEQYF. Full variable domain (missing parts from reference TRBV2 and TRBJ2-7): EPEVTQTPSHQVTQMGQEVILRCVPISNHLYFYWYRQILGQKVEFLVSFYNNEISEKSEIFDDQFSVERPDGSNFTLKIRSTKLEDSAMYFCASNGQDTYEQYFGPGTRLTVT.

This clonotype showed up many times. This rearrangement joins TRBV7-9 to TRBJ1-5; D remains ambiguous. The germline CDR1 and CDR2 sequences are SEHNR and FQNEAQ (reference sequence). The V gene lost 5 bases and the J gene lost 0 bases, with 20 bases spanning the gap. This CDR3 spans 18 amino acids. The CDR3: CASSAGARGDYSNQPQHF. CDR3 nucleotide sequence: TGTGCCAGCAGCGCTGGTGCCCGGGGAGACTATAGCAATCAGCCCCAGCATTTT.

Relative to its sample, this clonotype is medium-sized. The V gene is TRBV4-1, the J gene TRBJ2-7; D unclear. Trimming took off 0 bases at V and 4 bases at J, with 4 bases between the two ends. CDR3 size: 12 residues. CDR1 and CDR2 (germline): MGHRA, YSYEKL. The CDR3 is CASSQDLYEQYF. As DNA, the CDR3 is TGCGCCAGCAGCCAAGATCTATACGAGCAGTACTTC.

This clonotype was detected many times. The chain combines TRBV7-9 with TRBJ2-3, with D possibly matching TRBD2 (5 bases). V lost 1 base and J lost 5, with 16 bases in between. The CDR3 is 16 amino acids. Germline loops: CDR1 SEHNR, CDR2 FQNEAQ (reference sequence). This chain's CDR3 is CASSLGPLLARDTQYF. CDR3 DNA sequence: TGTGCCAGCAGCTTAGGGCCCCTTCTAGCAAGAGATACGCAGTATTTT.

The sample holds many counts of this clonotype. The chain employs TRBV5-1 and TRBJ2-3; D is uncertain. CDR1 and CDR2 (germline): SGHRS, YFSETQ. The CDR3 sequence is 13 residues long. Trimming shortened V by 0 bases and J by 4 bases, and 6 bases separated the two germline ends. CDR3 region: CASSLEGSDTQYF. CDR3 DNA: TGCGCCAGCAGCTTGGAGGGTTCAGATACGCAGTATTTT.

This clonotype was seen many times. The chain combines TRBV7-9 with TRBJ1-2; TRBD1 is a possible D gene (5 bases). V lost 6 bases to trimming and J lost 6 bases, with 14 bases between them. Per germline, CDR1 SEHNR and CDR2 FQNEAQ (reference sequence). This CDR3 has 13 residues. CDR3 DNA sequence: TGTGCCAGCAGGCGACCCGTGGGGGATGGCTACACCTTC. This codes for CASRRPVGDGYTF.

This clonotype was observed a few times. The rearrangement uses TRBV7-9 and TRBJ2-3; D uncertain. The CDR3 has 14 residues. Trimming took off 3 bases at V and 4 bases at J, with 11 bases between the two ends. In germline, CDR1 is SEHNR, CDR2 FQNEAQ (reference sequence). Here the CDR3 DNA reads TGTGCCAGCAGCTTTCTAGGGTCGGCAGATACGCAGTATTTT. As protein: CASSFLGSADTQYF.

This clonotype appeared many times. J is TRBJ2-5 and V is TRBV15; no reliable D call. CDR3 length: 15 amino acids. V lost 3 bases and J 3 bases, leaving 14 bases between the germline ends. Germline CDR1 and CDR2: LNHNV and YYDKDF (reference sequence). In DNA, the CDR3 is TGTGCCACCAGCAGGACATTATTCGAGAAAGAGACCCAGTACTTC. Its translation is CATSRTLFEKETQYF.

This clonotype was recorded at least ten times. This chain's CDR3 is CASSLGQGLQYF. CDR3 nucleotide sequence: TGTGCCAGCAGCTTGGGGCAGGGTCTGCAGTACTTC. This rearrangement joins TRBV5-6 to TRBJ2-7; perhaps TRBD1 as D (5 bases). Trimming left V 0 bases short and J 9 bases short, with 10 bases between. CDR1 and CDR2 (germline): SGHDT, YYEEEE. There are 12 residues in the CDR3.

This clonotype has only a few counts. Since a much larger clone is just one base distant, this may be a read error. The CDR3 sequence: CASSLERGETQYF. DNA of the CDR3: TGCGCCAGCAGCTTGGAAAGGGGAGAGACCCAGTACTTC. The genes are TRBV5-1 and TRBJ2-5, with D possibly being TRBD1 (5 bases). Germline CDR1 and CDR2: SGHRS and YFSETQ. The germline V and J ends were trimmed by 0 bases and 4 bases, with 7 bases remaining between them. This CDR3 spans 13 amino acids.

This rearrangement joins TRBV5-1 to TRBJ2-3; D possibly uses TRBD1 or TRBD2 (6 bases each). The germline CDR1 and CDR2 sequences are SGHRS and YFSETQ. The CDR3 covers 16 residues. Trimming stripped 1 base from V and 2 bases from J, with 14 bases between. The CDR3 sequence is CASSLMSGATTDTQYF. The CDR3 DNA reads TGCGCCAGCAGCTTGATGTCGGGGGCAACCACAGATACGCAGTATTTT.

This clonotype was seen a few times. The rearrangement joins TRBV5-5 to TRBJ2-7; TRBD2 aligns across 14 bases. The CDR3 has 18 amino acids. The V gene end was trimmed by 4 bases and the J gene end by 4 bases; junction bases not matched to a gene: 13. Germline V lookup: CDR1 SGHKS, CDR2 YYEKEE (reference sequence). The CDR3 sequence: CASSPTAPWTSGGYEQYF. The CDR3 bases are TGTGCCAGCAGCCCGACGGCTCCTTGGACTAGCGGGGGGTACGAGCAGTACTTC.

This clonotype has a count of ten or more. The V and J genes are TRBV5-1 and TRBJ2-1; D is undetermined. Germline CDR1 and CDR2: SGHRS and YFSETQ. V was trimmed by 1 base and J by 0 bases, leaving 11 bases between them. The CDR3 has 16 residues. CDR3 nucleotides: TGCGCCAGCAGCTTGAATTTTGGCGTCTCCTACAATGAGCAGTTCTTC. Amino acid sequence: CASSLNFGVSYNEQFF.

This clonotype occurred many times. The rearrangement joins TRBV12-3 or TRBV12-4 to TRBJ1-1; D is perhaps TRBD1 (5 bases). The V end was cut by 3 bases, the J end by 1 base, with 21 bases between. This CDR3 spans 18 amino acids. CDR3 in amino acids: CASSLNHYSGGRNTEAFF. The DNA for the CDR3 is TGTGCCAGCAGTTTGAACCATTATTCGGGGGGGAGGAACACTGAAGCTTTCTTT.

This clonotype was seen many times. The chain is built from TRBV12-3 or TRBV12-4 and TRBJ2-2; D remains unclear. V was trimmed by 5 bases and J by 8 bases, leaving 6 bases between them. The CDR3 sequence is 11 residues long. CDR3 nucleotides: TGTGCCAGCAGTCTGCGGGGGGAGCTGTTTTTT. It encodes CASSLRGELFF.

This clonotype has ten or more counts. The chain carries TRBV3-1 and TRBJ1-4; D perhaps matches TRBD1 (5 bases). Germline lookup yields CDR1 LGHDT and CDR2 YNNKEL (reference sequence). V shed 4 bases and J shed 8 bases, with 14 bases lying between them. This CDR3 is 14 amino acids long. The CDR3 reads CASSRQSTGEKLFF. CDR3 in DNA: TGTGCCAGCAGCCGACAGTCAACGGGGGAAAAACTGTTTTTT. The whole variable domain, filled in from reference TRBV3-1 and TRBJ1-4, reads DTAVSQTPKYLVTQMGNDKSIKCEQNLGHDTMYWYKQDSKKFLKIMFSYNNKELIINETVPNRFSPKSPDKAHLNLHINSLELGDSAVYFCASSRQSTGEKLFFGSGTQLSVL.

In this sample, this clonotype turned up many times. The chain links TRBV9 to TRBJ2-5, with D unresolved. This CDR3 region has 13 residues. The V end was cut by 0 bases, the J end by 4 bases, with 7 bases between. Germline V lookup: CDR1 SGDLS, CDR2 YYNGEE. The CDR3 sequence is CASSVEKGETQYF. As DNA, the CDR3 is TGTGCCAGCAGCGTAGAGAAGGGAGAGACCCAGTACTTC.

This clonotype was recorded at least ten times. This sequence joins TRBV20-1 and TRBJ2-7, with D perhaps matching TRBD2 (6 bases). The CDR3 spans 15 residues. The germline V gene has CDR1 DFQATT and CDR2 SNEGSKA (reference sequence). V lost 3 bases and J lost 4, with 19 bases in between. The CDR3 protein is CSASMAGRRGYEQYF. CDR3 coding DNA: TGCAGTGCTAGCATGGCGGGGCGACGAGGGTACGAGCAGTACTTC.

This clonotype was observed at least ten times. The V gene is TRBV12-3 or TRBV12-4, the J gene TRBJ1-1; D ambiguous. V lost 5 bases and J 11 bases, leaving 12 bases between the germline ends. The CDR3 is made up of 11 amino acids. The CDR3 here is CASSPGRRAFF. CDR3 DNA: TGTGCCAGCAGTCCAGGACGGAGGGCTTTCTTT.

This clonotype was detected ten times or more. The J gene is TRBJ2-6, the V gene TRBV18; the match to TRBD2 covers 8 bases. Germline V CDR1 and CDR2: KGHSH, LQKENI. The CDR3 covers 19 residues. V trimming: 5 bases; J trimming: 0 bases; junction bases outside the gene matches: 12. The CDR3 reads CASSERPGLVFSGANVLTF. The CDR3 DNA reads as TGTGCCAGCTCAGAACGACCGGGACTAGTGTTCTCTGGGGCCAACGTCCTGACTTTC.

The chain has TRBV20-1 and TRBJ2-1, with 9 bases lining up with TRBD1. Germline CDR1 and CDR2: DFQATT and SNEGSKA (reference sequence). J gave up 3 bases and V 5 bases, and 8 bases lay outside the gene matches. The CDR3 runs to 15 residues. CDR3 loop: CSAVHRDRVYNEQFF. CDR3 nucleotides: TGCAGTGCTGTACACCGGGACAGGGTCTACAATGAGCAGTTCTTC.

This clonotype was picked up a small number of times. DNA for the CDR3: TGTGCCAGCACCGTGGGGGGTGGGGAGGGTAACACTGAAGCTTTCTTT. Its translation is CASTVGGGEGNTEAFF. V is TRBV9 and J is TRBJ1-1, with D possibly TRBD1 on 5 matching bases. This CDR3 is built from 16 residues. Trimming removed 6 bases from V and 2 bases from J, with 20 bases in between. Looked up from germline, CDR1 is SGDLS and CDR2 is YYNGEE.

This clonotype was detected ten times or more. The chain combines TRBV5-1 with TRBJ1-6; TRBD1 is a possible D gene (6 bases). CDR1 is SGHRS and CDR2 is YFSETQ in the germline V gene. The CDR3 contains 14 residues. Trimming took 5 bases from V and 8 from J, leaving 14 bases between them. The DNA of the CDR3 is TGCGCCAGCAGGGGGGGGGCAGGAGATTCACCCCTCCACTTT. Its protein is CASRGGAGDSPLHF.

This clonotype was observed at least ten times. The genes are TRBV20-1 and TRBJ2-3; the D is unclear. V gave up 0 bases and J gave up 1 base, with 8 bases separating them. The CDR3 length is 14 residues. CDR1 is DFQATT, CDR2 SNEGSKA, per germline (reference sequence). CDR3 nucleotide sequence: TGCAGTGCTAGAGACGCGGTTGGCACAGATACGCAGTATTTT. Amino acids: CSARDAVGTDTQYF.

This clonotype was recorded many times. The CDR3 DNA sequence: TGCAGTGCTCAGATCCTGGGACAGAAGAACACTGAAGCTTTCTTT. It codes for CSAQILGQKNTEAFF. The V call is TRBV20-1, the J call TRBJ1-1; 7 bases match TRBD1. The V and J ends lost 5 bases and 1 base, in that order; junction bases with no gene match: 10. The CDR3 consists of 15 residues. CDR1 and CDR2 (germline): DFQATT, SNEGSKA (reference sequence).

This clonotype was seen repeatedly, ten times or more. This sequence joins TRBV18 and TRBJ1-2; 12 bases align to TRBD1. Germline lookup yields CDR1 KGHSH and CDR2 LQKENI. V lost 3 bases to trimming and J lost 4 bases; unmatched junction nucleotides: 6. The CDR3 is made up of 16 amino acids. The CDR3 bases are TGTGCCAGCTCACCGGGACAGGGGGCATTCCCCTATGGCTACACCTTC. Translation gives CASSPGQGAFPYGYTF.

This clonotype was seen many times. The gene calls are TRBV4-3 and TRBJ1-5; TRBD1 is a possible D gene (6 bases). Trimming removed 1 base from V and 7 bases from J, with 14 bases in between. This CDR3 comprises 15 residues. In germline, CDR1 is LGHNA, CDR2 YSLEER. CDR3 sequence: CASSQAQDRGQPQHF. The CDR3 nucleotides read TGCGCCAGCAGCCAAGCCCAGGACAGAGGGCAGCCCCAGCATTTT.